Shown below are 10 T cell receptor beta chains from a single sample sequenced in a study of blood T cell repertoires in COVID-19. Libraries were prepared by immunoSEQ multiplex PCR; TCRdb keeps only in-frame clonotypes and omits some of them. This table holds 140,000 to 150,000 clones, around 89% found once. Specimen: peripheral blood. These receptors were obtained from a man aged 55 to 69 with active or convalescent COVID-19.

V gene TRBV2 combines with J gene TRBJ2-3; TRBD1 aligns across 7 bases. The germline V gene has CDR1 SNHLY and CDR2 FYNNEI. The CDR3 loop spans 14 amino acids. The V gene end was trimmed by 8 bases and the J gene end by 5 bases; junction bases not matched to a gene: 10. CDR3 coding DNA: TGTGCCAGCCGCGAAGACAGGGTTTTAGATACGCAGTATTTT. Encoded protein: CASREDRVLDTQYF. Supplemented by reference TRBV2 and TRBJ2-3, the full variable domain reads EPEVTQTPSHQVTQMGQEVILRCVPISNHLYFYWYRQILGQKVEFLVSFYNNEISEKSEIFDDQFSVERPDGSNFTLKIRSTKLEDSAMYFCASREDRVLDTQYFGPGTRLTVL.

This rearrangement joins TRBV5-6 to TRBJ1-3, with D possibly matching TRBD1 (6 bases). Trimming took off 2 bases at V and 2 bases at J, with 8 bases between the two ends. This CDR3 is 14 amino acids long. From germline, CDR1 is SGHDT and CDR2 YYEEEE. CDR3 protein: CASSFGTTGNTIYF. The CDR3 DNA sequence: TGTGCCAGCAGCTTCGGGACAACTGGAAACACCATATATTTT.

The CDR3 DNA reads TGTGCCAGCAGTGAAGGGCACAATGATGTGGGGCTCTCTGAAAAACTGTTTTTT. Protein sequence: CASSEGHNDVGLSEKLFF. The chain carries TRBV6-1 and TRBJ1-4, with D perhaps matching TRBD1 (5 bases). The CDR3 spans 18 residues. From germline, CDR1 is MNHNS and CDR2 SASEGT. V was clipped by 1 base and J by 7 bases, with 22 bases between them.

The V call is TRBV4-3, the J call TRBJ2-7, with D tentatively TRBD2 (5 bases). CDR1 is LGHNA, CDR2 YSLEER, per germline. The CDR3 runs 14 residues. V was pared by 1 base and J by 7 bases, with 14 bases between. This CDR3 reads CASSQAGGVWEQYF. As DNA, the CDR3 is TGCGCCAGCAGCCAAGCTGGAGGTGTCTGGGAGCAGTACTTC.

This sequence joins TRBV1 and TRBJ2-1; the table's D call, TRBD2, has no DNA check behind it. TRBV1 is annotated as a pseudogene. The CDR3 is 16 amino acids. As DNA, the CDR3 is TGCACCAGCAGCCCGGCTAGCGGGAGGTGGGACAATGAGCAGTTCTTC. Translated, it gives CTSSPASGRWDNEQFF.

In its sample, this clone was seen many times. The chain couples TRBV3-1 (or the pseudogene TRBV3-2) to TRBJ2-4, with TRBD2 as a possible D gene (6 bases). The CDR3 runs 16 residues. Germline CDR1 and CDR2: LGHDT and YNNKEL (reference sequence). Trimming took 0 bases from V and 0 from J, leaving 9 bases between them. In nucleotides, the CDR3 is TGTGCCAGCAGCCAAGAGTGGGGACTAGCCAAAAACATTCAGTACTTC. Translating gives CASSQEWGLAKNIQYF.

The count of this clone is one. V is TRBV18 and J is TRBJ2-7, with D possibly being TRBD1 (5 bases). Germline CDR1 is KGHSH and CDR2 is LQKENI. V gave up 6 bases and J gave up 3 bases, with 9 bases separating them. This CDR3 has 12 amino acids. The CDR3 bases are TGTGCCAGCTCGAAGCAGGGCTACGAGCAGTACTTC. Its translation is CASSKQGYEQYF.

This chain links TRBV7-2 with TRBJ1-6; no firm D call. The CDR3 sequence is 15 residues long. V dropped 0 bases and J dropped 10 bases, with 13 bases sitting between them. Germline-derived CDR1 and CDR2 are SGHTA and FQGNSA. Here the CDR3 reads CASSLARLLRSPLHF. The CDR3 nucleotides read TGTGCCAGCAGCTTAGCGCGCCTCCTTCGCTCACCCCTCCACTTT.

The chain is built from TRBV4-3 and TRBJ1-1, with D hard to call. The CDR3 spans 14 residues. V gave up 4 bases and J gave up 4 bases, with 13 bases separating them. The germline V gene has CDR1 LGHNA and CDR2 YSLEER. The CDR3 loop reads CASSLSPMSTEAFF. The CDR3 nucleotides read TGCGCCAGCAGCCTCTCCCCTATGTCCACTGAAGCTTTCTTT.

The chain is built from TRBV18 and TRBJ1-1, with 8 nucleotides matching TRBD1. The J segment lost 4 bases and the V segment lost 3 bases, leaving 4 bases of the junction unmatched. This CDR3 has 14 amino acids. Germline loops: CDR1 KGHSH, CDR2 LQKENI. The DNA for the CDR3 is TGTGCCAGCTCACCCTCGACAGGGGTCACTGAAGCTTTCTTT. This sequence encodes CASSPSTGVTEAFF. Combining the CDR3 with reference TRBV18 and TRBJ1-1 gives the whole variable domain NAGVMQNPRHLVRRRGQEARLRCSPMKGHSHVYWYRQLPEEGLKFMVYLQKENIIDESGMPKERFSAEFPKEGPSILRIQQVVRGDSAAYFCASSPSTGVTEAFFGQGTRLTVV.